This note documents a single T cell receptor (beta chain) sequence. There is no known antigen for this receptor. Base qualities were left out, and no much larger clone turns up one base away. The record originates from a study of cytomegalovirus exposure and HLA in healthy donors (dated by TCRdb to 2015 to 2018). About the investigation overall: According to a later analysis, the roughly 130 validation repertoires were produced on the same platform as the 666 repertoires of the first cohort. The study aimed to test whether signatures of past pathogen exposure could be identified by cataloging public T cell receptors. A separate validation cohort of some 130 different subjects was used in addition to the approximately 610-subject first cohort. To predict cytomegalovirus infection status, the study combined high-throughput TCR immunosequencing, statistical association of individual TCRs with disease status, and machine learning.

Here is what the overall study found, with its caveats: Most TCR sequences were observed very rarely across donors, whereas some public TCRs were present in many individuals. A few of the identified cytomegalovirus-associated TCR beta chains were confirmed in vitro to be specific for cytomegalovirus antigens. Subsequent analysis determined that TCRs grouped into clusters in the first cohort also showed a tendency toward co-occurrence across the roughly 120 validation repertoires, and 85% to 95% of cluster scores exceeded 0. The study gave a list of some 150 TCR beta chains associated with cytomegalovirus. The classifier was reported to diagnose cytomegalovirus status with high specificity and sensitivity in both the original cohort and the validation cohort. A later analysis had no HLA typing for the validation cohort, so co-occurrence there was scored across all 120 or so repertoires. It was suggested by the authors that the approach could potentially be generalized to other disease states and immunological phenotypes.

V ends up 4 bases short and J 4 bases short, with an unmatched junction base count of 7. CDR1 SGHNT and CDR2 YENEEA were looked up in the germline V gene. Inclusive of the bounding cysteine and phenylalanine, the CDR3 is 16 residues long. Only the CDR3 DNA is retained, 48 bases long and in frame from the first base. The donors were included in the validation cohort of roughly 120 subjects, a group kept apart from the roughly 670-subject first cohort. The library relied on the immunoSEQ multiplex PCR assay. In the original analysis: To diagnose cytomegalovirus status from the catalog of TCR beta chain sequences, a statistical classification framework was built. The clones in this table, taken by TCRdb from immuneACCESS, are in-frame only. Not every clone is retained; where verified, under half of the shortfall comes from an unresolved V gene, and the cause of the rest is unknown. V, J and clone size are taken as reported in that table, and D and trimming were inferred from the DNA itself. For this sample the table gives 90,000 to 150,000 clones, of which roughly 88% were detected only once. About 6.3% of the sample is held by the ten biggest clonotypes.

Recombination connected TRBV11-3 to TRBJ1-1, and TRBD1 aligns with 12 junction nucleotides. The receptor comes from a woman between 18 and 29 years old in good health and CMV-seropositive. The specimen was PBMCs. Here is the DNA: TGTGCCAGCAGCTCCTTGGGGGGACAGGGGGCCACTGAAGCTTTCTTT. Its coded protein is CASSSLGGQGATEAFF.